A single sample gave rise to the 5 T cell receptor beta chains below, sequenced in a study of cytomegalovirus exposure and HLA in healthy donors. The PCR was carried out with 60 Vbeta primers and 13 Jbeta primers. The table came from immunoSEQ multiplex PCR; TCRdb's copy has only in-frame clones and leaves some out. The sample lists over 130,000 clones, about 66% occurring once. Sequencing was carried out using PBMCs. Receptors originate from a male donor in good health and CMV-seronegative.

The rearrangement uses TRBV7-6 and TRBJ2-1, with a possible D match to TRBD1 (6 bases). The CDR3 length is 14 residues. Germline loops: CDR1 SGHVS, CDR2 FNYEAQ. The V end was cut by 0 bases, the J end by 6 bases, with 9 bases between. CDR3 amino acids: CASSLAGATNEQFF. For the CDR3, the DNA is TGTGCCAGCAGCTTAGCGGGGGCCACCAATGAGCAGTTCTTC.

The gene calls are TRBV9 and TRBJ2-7, with TRBD1 matching over 7 bases. The CDR3 sequence is 16 residues long. Germline trimming cut 3 bases from V and 0 bases from J; bases unmatched to any gene: 9. Germline lookup yields CDR1 SGDLS and CDR2 YYNGEE. CDR3: CASSGDRVRSSYEQYF. The CDR3 DNA is TGTGCCAGCAGCGGAGACAGGGTTCGGAGCTCCTACGAGCAGTACTTC.

This clone was counted between two and nine times. The gene calls are TRBV28 and TRBJ1-6, with D uncertain. The germline CDR1 and CDR2 sequences are MDHEN and SYDVKM. The CDR3 is 15 amino acids. V gave up 6 bases and J gave up 8 bases, with 17 bases separating them. CDR3 residues: CASRPDPGWDSPLHF. The CDR3 bases are TGTGCCAGCAGGCCGGACCCGGGGTGGGATTCACCCCTCCACTTT. Looking up the rest from reference TRBV28 and TRBJ1-6 gives the full variable domain: DVKVTQSSRYLVKRTGEKVFLECVQDMDHENMFWYRQDPGLGLRLIYFSYDVKMKEKGDIPEGYSVSREKKERFSLILESASTNQTSMYLCASRPDPGWDSPLHFGNGTRLTVT.

The chain is built from TRBV9 and TRBJ1-1; D perhaps matches TRBD1 (5 bases). This CDR3 is 17 amino acids long. CDR1 SGDLS and CDR2 YYNGEE come from the germline V gene. V lost 0 bases and J 0 bases, leaving 15 bases between the germline ends. The CDR3 DNA reads TGTGCCAGCAGCGTAGGACTAGGGGACGGAGTGAACACTGAAGCTTTCTTT. It is translated as CASSVGLGDGVNTEAFF.

Only a few counts were recorded for this clone. The chain combines TRBV27 with TRBJ2-2, with 8 bases fitting TRBD2. Germline assignment: CDR1 MNHEY and CDR2 SMNVEV (reference sequence). The CDR3 sequence is 15 residues long. Losses at the gene ends were 5 bases for V and 3 bases for J; bases not matched to a gene: 5. The CDR3 loop reads CASSPGRGDTGELFF. DNA for the CDR3: TGTGCCAGCAGTCCGGGGCGGGGGGACACCGGGGAGCTGTTTTTT.